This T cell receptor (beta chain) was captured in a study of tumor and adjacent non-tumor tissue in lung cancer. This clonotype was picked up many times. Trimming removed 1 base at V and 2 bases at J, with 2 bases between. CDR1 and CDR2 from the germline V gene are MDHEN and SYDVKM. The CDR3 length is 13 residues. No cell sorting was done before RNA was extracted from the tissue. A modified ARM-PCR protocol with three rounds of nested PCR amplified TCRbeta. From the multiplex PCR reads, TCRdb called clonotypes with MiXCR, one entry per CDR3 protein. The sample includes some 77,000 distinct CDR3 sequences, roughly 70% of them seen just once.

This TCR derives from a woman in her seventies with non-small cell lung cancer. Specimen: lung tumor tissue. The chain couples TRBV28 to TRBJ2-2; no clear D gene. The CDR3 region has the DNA TGTGCCAGCAGTTTATTAAACACCGGGGAGCTGTTTTTT. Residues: CASSLLNTGELFF.